The 14 T cell receptor beta chains in this list originate from one sample, sequenced in a study of patients and donors after allogeneic stem cell transplantation. TCRdb itself ran the RT-PCR reads through MiXCR, one entry per CDR3 protein. This table holds about 200,000 distinct CDR3 sequences, less than 45% found once. Sequencing used blood, either unsorted or a sorted T cell fraction (not recorded which). These receptors were obtained from a human donor who was either an allogeneic HSCT recipient or a stem cell or donor lymphocyte infusion donor (not recorded which). It is not recorded whose cells these are; they may come from a transplant donor.

The chain is built from TRBV6-5 and TRBJ2-2, with D perhaps matching TRBD1 (6 bases). In germline, CDR1 is MNHEY, CDR2 SVGAGI. The CDR3 runs to 12 residues. Trimming pared 6 bases from V and 6 bases from J, leaving 8 bases between. The CDR3 DNA reads as TGTGCCAGCAGGCAGGGGTCCGGGGAGCTGTTTTTT. This encodes CASRQGSGELFF.

The chain employs TRBV20-1 and TRBJ2-1; 9 bases are shared with TRBD2. J was trimmed by 3 bases and V by 5 bases; bases with no gene match: 8. Per the germline V gene, CDR1 is DFQATT and CDR2 is SNEGSKA (reference sequence). The CDR3 is 15 residues long. The CDR3 sequence is CSAESVTSGYNEQFF. CDR3 in DNA: TGCAGTGCTGAGAGCGTGACTAGCGGCTACAATGAGCAGTTCTTC.

This clonotype was seen more than once but under ten times. The chain carries TRBV7-2 and TRBJ2-1; D is uncertain. V was cut by 5 bases and J by 0 bases, with 8 bases left in between. The CDR3 runs 14 residues. Germline CDR1 is SGHTA and CDR2 is FQGNSA. The chain's CDR3 is CASSRPSSYNEQFF. CDR3 sequence (DNA): TGTGCCAGCAGCCGTCCCAGCTCCTACAATGAGCAGTTCTTC. Using reference TRBV7-2 and TRBJ2-1 for the parts outside the CDR3, the full variable domain is GAGVSQSPSNKVTEKGKDVELRCDPISGHTALYWYRQSLGQGLEFLIYFQGNSAPDKSGLPSDRFSAERTGGSVSTLTIQRTQQEDSAVYLCASSRPSSYNEQFFGPGTRLTVL.

This clonotype was counted a few times. CDR3 in DNA: TGTGCCAGCAGTGACCCGGGATGGGGAAACACCATATATTTT. Protein product: CASSDPGWGNTIYF. V and J are TRBV6-1 and TRBJ1-3; D remains unclear. The CDR3 spans 14 residues. Trimming cost V 3 bases and J 4 bases, with 10 bases left between them. Germline V lookup: CDR1 MNHNS, CDR2 SASEGT.

The rearrangement uses TRBV6-1 and TRBJ2-7; 11 bases are shared with TRBD1. Germline values: CDR1 MNHNS, CDR2 SASEGT. The CDR3 has 14 amino acids. The ends lost 4 bases at V and 5 bases at J; junction bases unmatched: 4. The chain's CDR3 is CASSGQDRGHEQYF. As DNA, the CDR3 is TGTGCCAGCAGTGGCCAGGACAGGGGGCACGAGCAGTACTTC.

V is TRBV27 and J is TRBJ2-4, with TRBD1 matching 11 bases. Trimming removed 5 bases from V and 4 bases from J; junction bases left unmatched: 4. The CDR3 has 15 residues. The V gene's germline CDR1 is MNHEY and CDR2 SMNVEV (reference sequence). CDR3 protein: CASSQDRGQKNIQYF. Here the CDR3 DNA reads TGTGCCAGCAGTCAGGACAGGGGGCAGAAAAACATTCAGTACTTC.

V gene TRBV27 combines with J gene TRBJ1-1; 7 bases align to TRBD1. Trimming removed 2 bases from V and 2 bases from J; junction bases left unmatched: 11. There are 17 residues in the CDR3. Germline V gene lookup returns CDR1 MNHEY and CDR2 SMNVEV (reference sequence). DNA for the CDR3: TGTGCCAGCAGTTTAAAGGGGGCTCGGCCTCTCAACACTGAAGCTTTCTTT. This translates into CASSLKGARPLNTEAFF.

The chain recombines TRBV11-3 with TRBJ2-1; no definite D call. From germline, CDR1 is SGHNT and CDR2 YENEEA. Trimming left V 5 bases short and J 7 bases short, with 12 bases between. The CDR3 extends over 13 amino acids. The CDR3 DNA is TGTGCCAGCAGCCCCCAGACTGCTAATGAGCAGTTCTTC. This codes for CASSPQTANEQFF.

This chain connects TRBV29-1 to TRBJ2-1; TRBD2 aligns across 8 bases. CDR3 size: 14 residues. Germline CDR1 SQVTM, CDR2 ANQGSEA. V shed 8 bases, J shed 7 bases, and the junction held 13 bases outside the gene matches. The CDR3 reads CSFKGSGVANEQFF. In nucleotides, the CDR3 is TGCAGCTTCAAGGGTAGCGGGGTCGCGAATGAGCAGTTCTTC.

The chain has TRBV5-1 and TRBJ2-1, with TRBD2 matching 8 bases. V was pared by 2 bases and J by 0 bases, with 7 bases of the junction left unmatched. This CDR3 is built from 17 residues. CDR1 is SGHRS and CDR2 is YFSETQ in the germline V gene. The CDR3 DNA is TGCGCCAGCAGCTTTGCGGGGAGCGGGAGCTCCTACAATGAGCAGTTCTTC. Its protein is CASSFAGSGSSYNEQFF.

The chain couples TRBV4-3 to TRBJ1-1; D is perhaps TRBD1 (6 bases). Trimming left V 1 base short and J 4 bases short, with 16 bases between. Germline CDR1 LGHNA, CDR2 YSLEER. The CDR3 runs to 16 residues. CDR3 bases: TGCGCCAGCAGCCAAGCCGCTGGACTGACAGGCACTGAAGCTTTCTTT. Encoded protein: CASSQAAGLTGTEAFF.

The chain couples TRBV11-1 to TRBJ2-3; possibly TRBD1 for D (6 bases). Trimming took off 5 bases at V and 0 bases at J, with 21 bases between the two ends. The germline gives CDR1 SGHAT, CDR2 FQDESV (reference sequence). The CDR3 runs to 18 residues. The CDR3 region has the DNA TGTGCCAGCAGCCCTTCCGGGGCAGGGGACCCTAGCACAGATACGCAGTATTTT. Translation: CASSPSGAGDPSTDTQYF.

The CDR3 protein is CASSKDSDRVGSYEQYF. The CDR3 region has the DNA TGTGCCAGCAGCAAAGACTCCGACAGGGTCGGGTCCTACGAGCAGTACTTC. The chain combines TRBV21-1 with TRBJ2-7; TRBD1 was called by the table and not checked on the DNA. TRBV21-1 is assigned pseudogene status. The CDR3 sequence is 17 residues long.

The gene calls are TRBV14 and TRBJ2-7; possible D gene TRBD2, 6 bases. The germline gives CDR1 SGHDN, CDR2 FVKESK. V was pared by 7 bases and J by 6 bases, with 16 bases between. The CDR3 totals 13 residues. Here the CDR3 DNA reads TGTGCCAGCACCCGGACGATGGGGGGCGAGCAGTACTTC. Its protein is CASTRTMGGEQYF.